The following is a T cell receptor beta chain sequence with its context. The CDR3 consists of 15 residues. The V end lost 11 bases, the J end lost 5 bases, and 22 bases lay between the germline ends. Germline values: CDR1 ENHRY, CDR2 SYGVKD. This sample is drawn from a study of blood T cell repertoires in COVID-19. Produced via immunoSEQ multiplex PCR; TCRdb's table is partial and in-frame only. Among under 200,000 clones listed, under 85% were seen once. The receptor's source is a man aged 55 to 70 with active or convalescent COVID-19. Sequenced material: peripheral blood. The V call is TRBV10-3, the J call TRBJ2-1; possibly TRBD2 for D (7 bases). The chain's CDR3 is CASMNSAGHNNEQFF. The CDR3 DNA reads as TGTGCCTCCATGAATTCAGCGGGACATAACAATGAGCAGTTCTTC.